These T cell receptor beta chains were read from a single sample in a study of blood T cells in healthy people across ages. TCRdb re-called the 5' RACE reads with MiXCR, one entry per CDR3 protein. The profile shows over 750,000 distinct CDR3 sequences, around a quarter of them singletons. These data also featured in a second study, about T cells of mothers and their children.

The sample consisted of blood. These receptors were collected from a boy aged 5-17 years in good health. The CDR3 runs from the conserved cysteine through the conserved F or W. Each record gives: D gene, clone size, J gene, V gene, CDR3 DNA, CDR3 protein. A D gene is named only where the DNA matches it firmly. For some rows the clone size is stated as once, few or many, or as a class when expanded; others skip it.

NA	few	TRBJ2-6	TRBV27	TGTGCCAGCAGTGCCACCTCCCCCCACTCTGGGGCCAACGTCCTGACTTTC	CASSATSPHSGANVLTF
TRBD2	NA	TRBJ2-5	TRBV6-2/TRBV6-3	TGTGCCAGCGGACCGGGGGCTAGCGGGGGAGAACAAGAGACCCAGTACTTC	CASGPGASGGEQETQYF
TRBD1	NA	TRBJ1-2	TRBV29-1	TGCAGCGTTCAGAGGGCAGGGGGCGGGAATGGCTACACCTTC	CSVQRAGGGNGYTF
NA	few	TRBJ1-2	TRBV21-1	TGTGCCAGCAGCAAACCCAGGGCGACGGTTGGCTACACCTTC	CASSKPRATVGYTF
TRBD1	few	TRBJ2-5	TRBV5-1	TGCGCCAGCAGCTTACAGGGGGCATCAGAGACCCAGTACTTC	CASSLQGASETQYF
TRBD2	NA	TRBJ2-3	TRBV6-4	TGTGCCAGCAGTGACACGGGACTAGCCACAGATACGCAGTATTTT	CASSDTGLATDTQYF
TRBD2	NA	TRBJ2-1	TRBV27	TGTGCCAGCAAGGGACTAGCGCGATACAATGAGCAGTTCTTC	CASKGLARYNEQFF
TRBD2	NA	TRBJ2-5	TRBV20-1	TGCAGTGCTCTCCGGGACTACCTCAAAGAGACCCAGTACTTC	CSALRDYLKETQYF
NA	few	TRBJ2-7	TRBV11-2	TGTGCCAGCAGAGCAGCAGTTGGAAAAATGGAGCAGTACTTC	CASRAAVGKMEQYF
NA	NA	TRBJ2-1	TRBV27	TGTGCCAGCAGTTTAATTCCGGTGAATGAGCAGTTCTTC	CASSLIPVNEQFF
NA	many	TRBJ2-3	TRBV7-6	TGTGCCAGCAGCTTTGGGCTAGTCTCCGATACGCAGTATTTT	CASSFGLVSDTQYF
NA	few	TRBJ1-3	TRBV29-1	TGCAGCGTACAGGAGAACTCTGGAAACACCATATATTTT	CSVQENSGNTIYF
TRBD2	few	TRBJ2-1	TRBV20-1	TGCAGTGCTGCACCGGGACTAGCGGGAGGGGAGCAGTTCTTC	CSAAPGLAGGEQFF
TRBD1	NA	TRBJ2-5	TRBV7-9	TGTGCCAGCAGCTTATTCCCGACAGGGCAATATCAAGAGACCCAGTACTTC	CASSLFPTGQYQETQYF
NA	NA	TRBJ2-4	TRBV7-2	TGTGCCAGCAGCTCTTGGACTATGAGGGGCATTCAGTACTTC	CASSSWTMRGIQYF
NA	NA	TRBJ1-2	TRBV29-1	TGCAGCGTTGAAGTTTCGAGGGGAAGGGGCGATGGCTACACCTTC	CSVEVSRGRGDGYTF
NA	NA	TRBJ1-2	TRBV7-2	TGTGCCAGCAGCCCCTTCAGGGAGGGCTATGGCTACACCTTC	CASSPFREGYGYTF
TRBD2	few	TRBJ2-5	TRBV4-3	TGCGCCAGCAGCCACCGGACTAGCAGGGAGACCCAGTACTTC	CASSHRTSRETQYF
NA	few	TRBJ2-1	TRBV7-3	TGTGCCAGCAGCCTTGGGGATCCCGGGTACAATGAGCAGTTCTTC	CASSLGDPGYNEQFF
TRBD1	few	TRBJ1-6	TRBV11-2	TGTGCCAGCAGCTTAGGGTACAGGGGAGATTCACCCCTCCACTTT	CASSLGYRGDSPLHF
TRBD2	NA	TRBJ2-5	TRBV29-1	TGCAGCCCCGGGAGGATCCAAGAGACCCAGTACTTC	CSPGRIQETQYF
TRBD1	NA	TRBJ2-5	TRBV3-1	TGTGCCAGCAGTGACCTCGGGACAGGGCAAGAGACCCAGTACTTC	CASSDLGTGQETQYF
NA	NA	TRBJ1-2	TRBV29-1	TGCAGCGTTGAAACCCAGAGGGGTAGCTATGGTGGCTACACCTTC	CSVETQRGSYGGYTF
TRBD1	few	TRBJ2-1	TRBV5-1	TGCGCCAGCATGACCGGGACAGTAGGGGATGAGCAGTTCTTC	CASMTGTVGDEQFF
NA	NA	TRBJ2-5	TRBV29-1	TGCAGCGTCGAAGGGGTTATCCCCCCACAAGAGACCCAGTACTTC	CSVEGVIPPQETQYF
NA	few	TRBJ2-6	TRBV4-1	TGCGCCAGCAGCCTGGGACCTCCCCTCTCTGGGGCCAACGTCCTGACTTTC	CASSLGPPLSGANVLTF
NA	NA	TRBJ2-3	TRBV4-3	TGCGCCAGCAGCCAAGAATTAGCGCAAACAGATACGCAGTATTTT	CASSQELAQTDTQYF
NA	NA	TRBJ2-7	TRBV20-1	TGCAGTGCTAGAGCTCCACAGCTGGAACGCTACGAGCAGTACTTC	CSARAPQLERYEQYF
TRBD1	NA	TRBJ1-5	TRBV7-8	TGTGCCAGCAGCTTCACTCCGGGACAGGGGGGAGGCAATCAGCCCCAGCATTTT	CASSFTPGQGGGNQPQHF
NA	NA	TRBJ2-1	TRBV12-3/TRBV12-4	TGTGCCAGCAGTCACCCCCTATTACGGGACAATGAGCAGTTCTTC	CASSHPLLRDNEQFF
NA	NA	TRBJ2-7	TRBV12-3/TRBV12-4	TGTGCCAGCAGTCCCTCAGAGGCGTCCTACGAGCAGTACTTC	CASSPSEASYEQYF
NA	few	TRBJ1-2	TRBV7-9	TGTGCCAGCAGCCCGTACAGGGACGGGCCCCATGCTGGCTACACCTTC	CASSPYRDGPHAGYTF
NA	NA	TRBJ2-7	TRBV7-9	TGTGCCAGCAGCCCCGAAGGGTCTCAATACGAGCAGTACTTC	CASSPEGSQYEQYF
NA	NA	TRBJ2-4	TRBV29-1	TGCAGCGTTGGGCTTATAGCCAAAAACATTCAGTACTTC	CSVGLIAKNIQYF
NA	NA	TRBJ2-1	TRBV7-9	TGTGCCAGCAGCTTAAGCGGCGCCAATGAGCAGTTCTTC	CASSLSGANEQFF
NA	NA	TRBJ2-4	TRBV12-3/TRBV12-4	TGTGCCAGCAGTCCGAATGGGGGAGCCGGAAACATTCAGTACTTC	CASSPNGGAGNIQYF
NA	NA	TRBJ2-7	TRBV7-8	TGTGCCAGCAGCACCGTTCTCAGCCCTAGGAGCTCCTACGAGCAGTACTTC	CASSTVLSPRSSYEQYF
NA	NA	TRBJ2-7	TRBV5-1	TGCGCCAGCAGCTTCGTGGCTAGCAGGGGCCACTACGAGCAGTACTTC	CASSFVASRGHYEQYF
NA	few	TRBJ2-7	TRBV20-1	TGCAGTGCTAGAGGGGACCCTGACCACGAGCAGTACTTC	CSARGDPDHEQYF
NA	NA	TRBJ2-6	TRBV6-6	TGTGCCAGCACTCAGGGCTCTGGGGCCAACGTCCTGACTTTC	CASTQGSGANVLTF
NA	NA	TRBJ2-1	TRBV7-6	TGTGCCAGCAGCGCTCGCAGCGGGTCTATCTCCTACAATGAGCAGTTCTTC	CASSARSGSISYNEQFF
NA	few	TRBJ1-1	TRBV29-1	TGCAGCACCTCGGGACAAGTGAACACTGAAGCTTTCTTT	CSTSGQVNTEAFF
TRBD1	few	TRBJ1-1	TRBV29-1	TGCAGCGCTTTCGACAGGGGAGGGACTGAAGCTTTCTTT	CSAFDRGGTEAFF
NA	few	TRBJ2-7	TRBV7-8	TGTGCCAGCAGCTTATTGGCAGGGGAGTCGGACTACGAGCAGTACTTC	CASSLLAGESDYEQYF
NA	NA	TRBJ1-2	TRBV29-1	TGCAGCGTTGTTGTATCAGGAGCTAACTATGGCTACACCTTC	CSVVVSGANYGYTF